The T cell receptor (beta chain) under discussion was sequenced for a study of CD8 T cells in Susac syndrome. Findings and limits, study-wide: The study conceded that its TCR sequencing and HLA analysis involved relatively few individuals.

This CDR3 spans 16 amino acids. CDR1 is MDHEN and CDR2 is SYDVKM in the germline V gene. V gave up 7 bases and J gave up 2 bases; unmatched junction bases: 10. CD8+ and CD4+ blood T cells underwent TCR beta sequencing. The multiple sclerosis control group was made up of treatment-naive patients with stable or active relapsing-remitting disease. An input of about 0.45 to 1 ug of RNA was subjected to reverse transcription using random hexamers. A multiplex approach, immunoSEQ multiplex PCR, amplified TCR beta CDR3 across 54 Vbeta and 13 Jbeta. TCRdb redid the calling of the immunoSEQ multiplex PCR reads with MiXCR, one entry per CDR3 protein. Among about 52,000 distinct CDR3 sequences, 93% were seen once, and the ten largest hold about 0.54%. To note about this clonotype: Its antigen is still unknown.

Material: CD8+ T cells from PBMCs. V is TRBV28 and J is TRBJ2-3; 9 nucleotides line up with TRBD2. This clonotype originated in a human donor with multiple sclerosis. The CDR3, as DNA: TGTGCCAGCACCCTAGGAGCGGGGGGAACCACAGATACGCAGTATTTT. Translated: CASTLGAGGTTDTQYF.